The clone carrying this TCR beta chain showed up just a few times. The germline V and J ends were trimmed by 4 bases and 6 bases, with 10 bases remaining between them. The CDR3 extends over 13 amino acids. CDR1 is SNHLY, CDR2 FYNNEI, per germline. The sample comes from a study of blood T cell repertoires in COVID-19. Study information: The United States, Italy and Spain provided the acute and convalescent COVID-19 samples.

The table came from immunoSEQ multiplex PCR; TCRdb's copy has only in-frame clones and leaves some out. The sample has roughly 56,000 clones, approximately 92% seen once. The sample taken for sequencing was peripheral blood. The clonotype comes from a woman aged 60-75 years with COVID-19, enrolled during active disease. This chain links TRBV2 with TRBJ1-5; a possible D gene is TRBD1 (6 bases). The CDR3 reads CASSAAGVQPQHF. Here the CDR3 DNA reads TGTGCCAGCAGTGCGGCAGGGGTTCAGCCCCAGCATTTT.